The T cell receptor beta chain described here comes from a study of T-cell memory formation after mild COVID-19 (dated by TCRdb to about 2021). Regarding the study in general: Most TCR sequence clusters were specific to one of the two donors. T-cell clones expanding and contracting after mild COVID-19 in two donors were tracked by longitudinal TCRalpha and TCRbeta repertoire sequencing. The cohort comprised two young, previously healthy adult volunteers, one female and one male.

At the junction V is shortened by 9 bases and J by 0 bases, with 11 bases in between. The CDR3 numbers 14 residues from cysteine through phenylalanine. The only DNA kept is the CDR3, 42 bases in frame from the first base. Instrument used: Illumina NovaSeq 6000. Using 5'RACE with constant-segment primers, TCRalpha and TCRbeta cDNA libraries were constructed, with sample barcodes and unique molecular identifiers added in the process. RNA was extracted from every sample with Trizol reagent. Library amplification was performed in two PCR steps, and a second sample barcode and Illumina TruSeq adapters were introduced in the second step. The libraries were sequenced on an Illumina NovaSeq using 2 x 150 bp paired-end reads. Concerning the study's data processing: Reads were demultiplexed and collapsed into UMI-guided consensus sequences with migec v1.2.7. With mixcr v2.1.11, UMI consensuses were aligned to TRA and TRB V and J templates and assembled into clonotypes. Clonotypes were classified as expanded or contracted when called significant by both edgeR and NoisET, with noise models trained on biological replicates. edgeR calls used a false discovery rate-adjusted p below 0.01 and a log2 fold-change threshold of 1. As an exploratory analysis of dynamics, max-normalized trajectories of the 1000 most abundant clonotypes were examined with PCA combined with hierarchical clustering. The CD4 or CD8 phenotype of responding clones was assigned using the separately sequenced CD4+ and CD8+ repertoires. TCRdb applied fastp at Q25 and MiXCR to the public reads, then kept only in-frame beta chains. CDR3 protein sequences are deduplicated, and each keeps its most common genes and DNA. The V and J calls were not made by the authors but by TCRdb's processing. Present in this sample are around 370,000 distinct CDR3 sequences, under 25% of which were seen just once. The leading ten clones occupy 12% of the sample.

PBMCs were isolated by Ficoll-Paque density gradient centrifugation. Broader findings and caveats from the paper: From day 15 to 85, contracting clones showed balanced CD4/CD8 phenotypes, whereas a second wave of clones that expanded from day 15 to 37 leaned towards CD4+. Some responding clones were detected in pre-infection memory, suggesting pre-existing cross-reactive memory T cells joined the SARS-CoV-2 response. SARS-CoV-2 specificity of the second-wave clones peaking on day 37 was not confirmed. Only two mild cases were covered by the study, and larger cohorts that include severe cases with pre-infection samples were considered necessary. Contracting CD4+ clones appeared mostly in the CM and EM memory subsets, whereas CD8+ clones were enriched in EMRA.

Comments on this clonotype: Its specific antigen is unknown. The input lacks base qualities; no much larger clone sits a single base away.

The chain couples TRBV12-3 or TRBV12-4 to TRBJ1-4, with an unclear D gene assignment. This receptor was obtained from an adult woman who had mild COVID-19 (a few samples of this study predate the infection). The sample titles of this study are shuffled in the database, so cell type and time point are left out; the donor was told from shared clones. Sequenced: PBMCs or a T cell subset sorted from them (not recorded which). The CDR3 protein: CASSFGSTNEKLFF. Here is the DNA: TGTGCCAGTAGCTTTGGGTCAACTAATGAAAAACTGTTTTTT.